A selection of T cell receptor beta chains follows, all from one sample in a study of blood T cells in healthy people across ages. TCRdb itself ran the 5' RACE reads through MiXCR, one entry per CDR3 protein. The sample lists hundreds of thousands of distinct CDR3 sequences, 56% seen once, with roughly 24% in the top ten. Sequenced: blood. These receptors all come from a man aged 35-49 years in good health. The conserved cysteine and the conserved F or W are not part of the CDR3 here.

CDR3aa: ASSGLSGTGDANEQF; v_gene: TRBV9; j_gene: TRBJ2-1
CDR3aa: SAYQGKSEQY; v_gene: TRBV20-1; j_gene: TRBJ2-7
CDR3aa: ASSTAGGRAYEQY; v_gene: TRBV12-3/TRBV12-4; j_gene: NA
CDR3aa: ASSTGQGNTDTQY; v_gene: TRBV19; j_gene: TRBJ2-3
CDR3aa: ASSSVSPYNSPLH; v_gene: TRBV27; j_gene: TRBJ1-6
CDR3aa: SARKAGGLTYEQY; v_gene: TRBV20-1; j_gene: TRBJ2-7
CDR3aa: ASSEFPLAGNEQETQY; v_gene: TRBV6-1; j_gene: NA
CDR3aa: ASSPLRGSGTDTQY; v_gene: TRBV18; j_gene: TRBJ2-3
CDR3aa: TSSPPTGSDEQY; v_gene: TRBV14; j_gene: NA
CDR3aa: ASSYSGALGETQY; v_gene: TRBV6-5; j_gene: NA
CDR3aa: ATSRAGTGVETQY; v_gene: TRBV15; j_gene: TRBJ2-5
CDR3aa: ASSLRDRDEKLF; v_gene: TRBV7-9; j_gene: TRBJ1-4
CDR3aa: ASSTSVGRVPKETQY; v_gene: TRBV7-3; j_gene: TRBJ2-5
CDR3aa: ASSRTGGYSPLH; v_gene: TRBV27; j_gene: TRBJ1-6
CDR3aa: GVEDLRAQGARSYGQY; v_gene: TRBV29-1; j_gene: TRBJ2-7
CDR3aa: ASSIGLDGYNEQF; v_gene: TRBV5-1; j_gene: TRBJ2-1
CDR3aa: ASTPSAVETQY; v_gene: TRBV2; j_gene: NA
CDR3aa: ASSLQTGLAKNIQY; v_gene: TRBV7-2; j_gene: TRBJ2-4
CDR3aa: ASSEGYSPGWVSYEQY; v_gene: TRBV12-3/TRBV12-4; j_gene: TRBJ2-7
CDR3aa: ASRFLTDTQY; v_gene: TRBV12-3/TRBV12-4; j_gene: TRBJ2-3
CDR3aa: ASSSSNSAETQY; v_gene: TRBV7-2; j_gene: TRBJ2-5
CDR3aa: SAKSLGGTRVYNEQY; v_gene: TRBV20-1; j_gene: TRBJ2-7
CDR3aa: ASSLARDISYEQY; v_gene: TRBV7-9; j_gene: TRBJ2-7
CDR3aa: ASSQAGNIQY; v_gene: TRBV3-1; j_gene: TRBJ2-4
CDR3aa: ASSPRVGNTDTQY; v_gene: TRBV18; j_gene: TRBJ2-3
CDR3aa: ASSDEGAGNEQF; v_gene: TRBV7-9; j_gene: TRBJ2-1
CDR3aa: ASSLGAGVNYEQY; v_gene: TRBV12-3/TRBV12-4; j_gene: TRBJ2-7
CDR3aa: ATSDPRQGGVEKLF; v_gene: TRBV24-1; j_gene: TRBJ1-4
CDR3aa: ASSLRPGLAGVSTGELF; v_gene: TRBV7-8; j_gene: TRBJ2-2
CDR3aa: ASSLAVTSGSETQY; v_gene: TRBV5-1; j_gene: TRBJ2-5
CDR3aa: SAERGTNEKLF; v_gene: TRBV29-1; j_gene: TRBJ1-4
CDR3aa: ASSFAGAAYEQY; v_gene: TRBV27; j_gene: TRBJ2-7
CDR3aa: ASSYSSLSSSGETQY; v_gene: TRBV6-5; j_gene: NA
CDR3aa: ASTPLGGSTDTQY; v_gene: TRBV5-6; j_gene: TRBJ2-3
CDR3aa: ASSYLRPNRGENYGYT; v_gene: TRBV6-5; j_gene: TRBJ1-2
CDR3aa: AISTDHQETQY; v_gene: TRBV10-3; j_gene: TRBJ2-5
CDR3aa: ASSGTAREKLF; v_gene: TRBV27; j_gene: TRBJ1-4
CDR3aa: SAGLTSGGPNEQF; v_gene: TRBV20-1; j_gene: TRBJ2-1
CDR3aa: ANSASSGSYEQY; v_gene: TRBV25-1; j_gene: TRBJ2-7
CDR3aa: ASRPAWGYNEQF; v_gene: TRBV6-2/TRBV6-3; j_gene: TRBJ2-1
CDR3aa: ASSSQTTYEQY; v_gene: TRBV27; j_gene: TRBJ2-7
CDR3aa: ASSNPNEQY; v_gene: TRBV18; j_gene: TRBJ2-7
CDR3aa: ATSDARDRDYEQY; v_gene: TRBV24-1; j_gene: TRBJ2-7
CDR3aa: ASSHADRGYT; v_gene: TRBV3-1; j_gene: TRBJ1-2
CDR3aa: SARRVAGDDTQY; v_gene: TRBV20-1; j_gene: TRBJ2-3
CDR3aa: AITTGGADTQY; v_gene: TRBV10-3; j_gene: TRBJ2-3
CDR3aa: ASSQTGTGLYEQY; v_gene: TRBV4-3; j_gene: TRBJ2-7
CDR3aa: ASNFLGPGDNEQF; v_gene: TRBV19; j_gene: TRBJ2-1
CDR3aa: ASSWIGDTEAF; v_gene: TRBV27; j_gene: TRBJ1-1
CDR3aa: ASSLVGGGTGELF; v_gene: TRBV7-9; j_gene: TRBJ2-2
CDR3aa: ASSFGLAGDAEQF; v_gene: TRBV7-2; j_gene: TRBJ2-1
CDR3aa: ASRTTGDPYYNEQF; v_gene: TRBV12-3/TRBV12-4; j_gene: TRBJ2-1
CDR3aa: ATSSSTLGVLGGTQY; v_gene: TRBV24-1; j_gene: TRBJ2-3
CDR3aa: ASSLALEPDTQY; v_gene: TRBV5-1; j_gene: TRBJ2-3
CDR3aa: ASSPLAGTSYNEQF; v_gene: TRBV7-2; j_gene: TRBJ2-1
CDR3aa: ASLNRRSGGNSPLH; v_gene: TRBV12-3/TRBV12-4; j_gene: TRBJ1-6
CDR3aa: ASSRTSGRGETQY; v_gene: TRBV5-1; j_gene: TRBJ2-5